This T cell receptor (beta chain) came from a study of T cells after yellow fever vaccination. CDR1 is MGHDK and CDR2 is SYGVNS in the germline V gene. The CDR3 totals 17 residues. The V gene lost 4 bases and the J gene lost 0 bases, with 18 bases spanning the gap. This clonotype was seen ten or more times. TCRdb reprocessed the 5' RACE reads via MiXCR and lists one record per CDR3 protein. The data show a few hundred thousand distinct CDR3 sequences, approximately 4% seen once. The TCR originated in a man aged 18 to 29 who received the YFV17D yellow fever vaccine. Sequences were derived from PBMCs, sampled 5 days after the yellow fever booster vaccination. This rearrangement joins TRBV25-1 to TRBJ2-5; D assignment may be TRBD1 or TRBD2 (5 bases each). DNA for the CDR3: TGTGCCAGCAGTGGCCCGCCCGGGACGGAACACCAAGAGACCCAGTACTTC. Translated, it gives CASSGPPGTEHQETQYF.